This T cell receptor beta chain was profiled in a study of cytomegalovirus exposure and HLA in healthy donors. Study at large: Out of 180 million or so T cells, an earlier analysis found some 120 million unique TCR beta sequences in total. Points from the study as a whole: Later examination showed HLA-associated TCR beta chains had greater clonal expansion than equally common others. Indistinguishability led to the exclusion of some V segments, TRBV6-2 and TRBV6-3 included.

Primers for the PCR totalled 60 Vbeta and 13 Jbeta. This table comes from immunoSEQ multiplex PCR, and its TCRdb copy is limited to in-frame clones, with some not included. Among more than 80,000 clones, over 75% were seen once, and the ten largest hold roughly 3.9%. These donors, healthy bone marrow donors, were studied. This clone turned up a few times. Its antigen is undetermined. CDR1 MNHNY and CDR2 SVGAGI come from the germline V gene (reference sequence). The V and J ends lost 4 bases and 4 bases, in that order; junction bases with no gene match: 7. The length of the CDR3 is 15 residues. V gene TRBV6-6 combines with J gene TRBJ1-3, with TRBD1 matching 7 bases. Input material: PBMCs. This receptor was taken from a man aged 60-69 years in good health and CMV-seronegative. Written as DNA, the CDR3 is TGTGCCAGCAGTTCCCCGGGACAGCGGGGAAACACCATATATTTT. It encodes CASSSPGQRGNTIYF.